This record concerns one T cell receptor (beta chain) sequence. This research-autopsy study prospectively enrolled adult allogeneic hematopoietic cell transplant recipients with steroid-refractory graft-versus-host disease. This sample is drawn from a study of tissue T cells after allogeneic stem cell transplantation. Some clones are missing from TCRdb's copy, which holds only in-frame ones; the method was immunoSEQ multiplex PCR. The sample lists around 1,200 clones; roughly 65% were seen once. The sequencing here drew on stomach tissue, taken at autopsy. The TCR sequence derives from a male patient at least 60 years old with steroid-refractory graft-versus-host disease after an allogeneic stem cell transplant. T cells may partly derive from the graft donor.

The CDR3 is CASSLEQLSTEAFF. The CDR3 nucleotides read TGTGCCAGCAGCTTGGAGCAACTCAGTACTGAAGCTTTCTTT. The chain carries TRBV7-2 and TRBJ1-1; D remains unclear. This CDR3 spans 14 amino acids. V lost 3 bases and J 5 bases, leaving 13 bases between the germline ends. CDR1 is SGHTA and CDR2 is FQGNSA in the germline V gene.